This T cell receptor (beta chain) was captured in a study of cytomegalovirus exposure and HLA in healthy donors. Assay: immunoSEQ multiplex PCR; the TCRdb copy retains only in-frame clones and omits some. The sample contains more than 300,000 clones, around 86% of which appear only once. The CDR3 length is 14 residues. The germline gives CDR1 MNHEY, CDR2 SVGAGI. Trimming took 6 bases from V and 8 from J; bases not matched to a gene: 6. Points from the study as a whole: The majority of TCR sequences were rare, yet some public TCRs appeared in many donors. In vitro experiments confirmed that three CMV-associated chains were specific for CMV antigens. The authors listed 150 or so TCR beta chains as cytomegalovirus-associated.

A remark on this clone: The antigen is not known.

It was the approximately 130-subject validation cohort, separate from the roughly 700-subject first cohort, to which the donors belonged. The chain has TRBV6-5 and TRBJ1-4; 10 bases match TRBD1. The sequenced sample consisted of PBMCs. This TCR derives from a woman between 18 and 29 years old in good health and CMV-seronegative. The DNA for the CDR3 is TGTGCCAGCAGGGGACAGGGGCACGGCGAAAAACTGTTTTTT. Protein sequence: CASRGQGHGEKLFF.